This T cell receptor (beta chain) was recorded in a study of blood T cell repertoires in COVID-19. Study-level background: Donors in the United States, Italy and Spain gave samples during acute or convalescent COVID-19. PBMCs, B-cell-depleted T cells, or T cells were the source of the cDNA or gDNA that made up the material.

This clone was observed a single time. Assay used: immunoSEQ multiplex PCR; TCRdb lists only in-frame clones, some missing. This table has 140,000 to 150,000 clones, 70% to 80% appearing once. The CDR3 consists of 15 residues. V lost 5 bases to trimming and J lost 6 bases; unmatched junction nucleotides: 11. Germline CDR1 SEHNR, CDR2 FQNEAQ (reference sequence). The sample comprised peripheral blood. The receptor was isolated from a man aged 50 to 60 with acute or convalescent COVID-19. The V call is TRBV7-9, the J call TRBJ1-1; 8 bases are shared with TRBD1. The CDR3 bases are TGTGCCAGCAGCCCAGGGGGCGCATACTCTTCTGAAGCTTTCTTT. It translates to CASSPGGAYSSEAFF.